This entry describes one T cell receptor beta chain. The CDR3 consists of 13 residues. Trimming cost V 8 bases and J 2 bases, with 11 bases left between them. Germline values: CDR1 SEHNR, CDR2 FQNEAQ (reference sequence). This record belongs to a study of technical replicates of blood from several donors. The method was immunoSEQ multiplex PCR; TCRdb's version includes in-frame clones alone and lacks a portion of them. The sample shows around 100,000 clones, roughly 96% of them seen only once. V gene TRBV7-9 combines with J gene TRBJ2-3; D remains unclear. Sequences were obtained from T cells isolated from PBMCs. This sequence originates from a human donor in good health. CDR3 amino acids: CASLQSLTDTQYF. The CDR3 DNA reads as TGTGCCAGCTTACAGAGTCTCACAGATACGCAGTATTTT.